Below, 6 T cell receptor beta chains from the same sample are listed, as sequenced in a study of post-analysis software for immune sequencing data. The authors incorporated unique molecular identifiers into the TCR beta cDNA libraries. MiXCR was run by TCRdb on the PCR reads, yielding one entry per CDR3 protein. The sample holds roughly 540,000 distinct CDR3 sequences, around 31% seen once. These TCRs' antigens remain unknown. Findings and caveats of the study: TRBV5-6, TRBV5-1 and TRBV20-1 belonged to a set of roughly five TRBV segments that were more frequent in patients than controls.

Material: blood. These receptor sequences come from a girl between 2 and 17 years old with multiple sclerosis.

As to this clonotype: An end of the junction does not agree with germline; a read error may underlie this. The chain carries TRBV20-1 and TRBJ2-1, with D possibly being TRBD2 (5 bases). The germline CDR1 and CDR2 sequences are DFQATT and SNEGSKA (reference sequence). This CDR3 is built from 14 residues. The CDR3 DNA reads TGCAGTGCGATTTGGGAGAGCTCCTACAATAAGCAGTTCTTC. This sequence encodes CSAIWESSYNKQFF.

This chain links TRBV5-1 with TRBJ2-5; 9 bases fit TRBD1. The J call is uncertain, as TRBJ2-7 better fits the DNA end. The germline gives CDR1 SGHRS, CDR2 YFSETQ. CDR3 length: 13 residues. The CDR3 DNA reads as TGCGCCAGCAGCTACAGACAGGGGGGCGAGCAGTACTTC. Translation: CASSYRQGGEQYF.

This rearrangement joins TRBV5-6 to TRBJ1-5, with 9 bases fitting TRBD1. The V segment lost 4 bases and the J segment 4 bases; nucleotides outside the gene matches: 12. This CDR3 region has 17 residues. The germline gives CDR1 SGHDT, CDR2 YYEEEE. Here the CDR3 reads CASSRSRTGVLNQPQHF. The DNA for the CDR3 is TGTGCCAGCAGCCGATCTAGGACAGGGGTCCTAAATCAGCCCCAGCATTTT. Using reference TRBV5-6 and TRBJ1-5 for the parts outside the CDR3, the full variable domain is DAGVTQSPTHLIKTRGQQVTLRCSPKSGHDTVSWYQQALGQGPQFIFQYYEEEERQRGNFPDRFSGHQFPNYSSELNVNALLLGDSALYLCASSRSRTGVLNQPQHFGDGTRLSIL.

The chain joins TRBV7-8 to TRBJ2-5; 13 nucleotides agree with TRBD2. The CDR3 covers 17 residues. The junction had 13 bases not matched to a gene; V was cut back by 7 bases and J by 5 bases. Germline CDR1 SGHVS, CDR2 FQNEAQ. In DNA, the CDR3 is TGTGCCAGCACCCCGGGACTAGCGGGGTCATGGGTCGAGACCCAGTACTTC. Translated: CASTPGLAGSWVETQYF.

The chain recombines TRBV11-2 with TRBJ1-1; the D gene is possibly TRBD1 (5 bases). The germline V gene has CDR1 SGHAT and CDR2 FQNNGV. CDR3 length: 16 residues. Trimming removed 2 bases from V and 0 bases from J, with 13 bases in between. The CDR3 reads CASSLRGTAMNTEAFF. CDR3 DNA sequence: TGTGCCAGCAGCTTACGGGGGACCGCCATGAACACTGAAGCTTTCTTT.

This clonotype was seen a handful of times. The genes are TRBV5-1 and TRBJ2-7; tentatively, D is TRBD1 (5 bases). With 4 bases removed from V and 6 bases from J, the gap between germline ends came to 14 bases. Germline V gene lookup returns CDR1 SGHRS and CDR2 YFSETQ. The CDR3 has 13 amino acids. CDR3 protein: CASSNPDRSEQYF. The CDR3 DNA sequence: TGCGCCAGCAGCAACCCCGACAGAAGCGAGCAGTACTTC.